A single sample gave rise to the 15 T cell receptor beta chains below, sequenced in a study of a mutant IDH1 vaccine in newly diagnosed glioma. Time point defined: baseline, week 1 (first vaccination visit). Treatment specified: pre-vaccination baseline after standard-of-care therapy. Profiling relied on immunoSEQ multiplex PCR, and the TCRdb table lists in-frame clones only, not all of them. Among tens of thousands of clones listed, about nine tenths were seen once. The source material was PBMCs, sampled from a glioma patient treated with radiotherapy, temozolomide or both. These receptors all stem from a man aged 40-50 years with glioma.

This clone was counted only a few times. The chain has TRBV19 and TRBJ1-2, with a tentative D call TRBD1 (5 bases). There are 14 residues in the CDR3. From germline, CDR1 is LNHDA and CDR2 SQIVND (reference sequence). The V and J ends lost 3 bases and 8 bases respectively, with 16 bases between them. CDR3 bases: TGTGCCAGTAGTATTTGGACTCCACAGGAGGGCTACACCTTC. This codes for CASSIWTPQEGYTF.

The table lists this clone with a few counts. The chain employs TRBV19 and TRBJ2-7, with 8 nucleotides matching TRBD1. The CDR3 covers 12 residues. Losses at the gene ends were 6 bases for V and 4 bases for J; bases not matched to a gene: 2. CDR1 is LNHDA and CDR2 is SQIVND in the germline V gene (reference sequence). The CDR3 sequence: CASRQGAYEQYF. The CDR3 DNA sequence: TGTGCCAGTAGGCAGGGGGCTTACGAGCAGTACTTC.

The chain uses TRBV6-6 and TRBJ2-7; D remains ambiguous. This CDR3 contains 14 residues. Trimming cost V 0 bases and J 1 base, with 7 bases left between them. Germline V lookup: CDR1 MNHNY, CDR2 SVGAGI (reference sequence). Here the CDR3 DNA reads TGTGCCAGCAGTTACTCCGTCGGGTCCTACGAGCAGTACTTC. Its protein is CASSYSVGSYEQYF.

The chain joins TRBV7-2 to TRBJ2-7; TRBD1 might be the D (7 bases). The ends were cut back, 1 base at V and 3 bases at J, with 16 bases in the middle. Germline V gives CDR1 SGHTA, CDR2 FQGNSA. There are 16 residues in the CDR3. DNA of the CDR3: TGTGCCAGCAGCTTAGTTGCAGGGGGGACCTACTACGAGCAGTACTTC. It translates to CASSLVAGGTYYEQYF. Full variable domain (remainder filled in from reference TRBV7-2 and TRBJ2-7): GAGVSQSPSNKVTEKGKDVELRCDPISGHTALYWYRQSLGQGLEFLIYFQGNSAPDKSGLPSDRFSAERTGGSVSTLTIQRTQQEDSAVYLCASSLVAGGTYYEQYFGPGTRLTVT.

By share, this clone counts as medium-sized. CDR3 in amino acids: CASSFAQDYGYTF. CDR3 nucleotides: TGTGCCAGCAGCTTCGCACAGGACTATGGCTACACCTTC. The chain joins TRBV5-4 to TRBJ1-2; possible D gene TRBD1, 5 bases. The V end was cut by 2 bases, the J end by 3 bases, with 8 bases between. The germline CDR1 and CDR2 sequences are SGHNT and YYREEE (reference sequence). This CDR3 has 13 amino acids.

V gene TRBV6-6 combines with J gene TRBJ2-5, with unresolved D. Germline V CDR1 and CDR2: MNHNY, SVGAGI (reference sequence). This CDR3 is built from 12 residues. Trimming took 6 bases from V and 5 from J, leaving 10 bases between them. CDR3 residues: CASRTEAETQYF. Written as DNA, the CDR3 is TGTGCCAGCAGAACTGAGGCGGAGACCCAGTACTTC.

The chain carries TRBV5-8 and TRBJ1-5, with D perhaps TRBD1 (6 bases). The CDR3 length is 15 residues. Deletions cut 6 bases from V and 3 bases from J, with 16 bases between. Germline V gene sequence: CDR1 SGHTS, CDR2 YDEGEE. The CDR3 coding sequence is TGTGCCAGCAACCCGTCCGGGGACAACAATCAGCCCCAGCATTTT. Amino acid sequence: CASNPSGDNNQPQHF.

The chain carries TRBV5-6 and TRBJ2-3; 14 positions agree with TRBD2. Germline V gene sequence: CDR1 SGHDT, CDR2 YYEEEE. There are 15 residues in the CDR3. V lost 3 bases to trimming and J lost 4 bases; unmatched junction nucleotides: 1. The CDR3 DNA reads as TGTGCCAGCAGCTGGGGACTAGCGGGAGCAGATACGCAGTATTTT. Translation gives CASSWGLAGADTQYF.

The CDR3 DNA follows: TGTGCCAGCAGCTTAACCCGGAATGAGCAGTTCTTC. Amino acid sequence: CASSLTRNEQFF. J is TRBJ2-1 and V is TRBV7-2; no clear D gene. Germline V gene lookup returns CDR1 SGHTA and CDR2 FQGNSA. V lost 2 bases and J 7 bases, leaving 6 bases between the germline ends. The CDR3 runs to 12 residues.

Here the CDR3 DNA reads TGTGCCAGCAGCGCCCAGGGGAGTCATAATGAAGATACGCAGTATTTT. Protein product: CASSAQGSHNEDTQYF. The genes are TRBV9 and TRBJ2-3; tentatively, D is TRBD1 (6 bases). CDR1 and CDR2 from the germline V gene are SGDLS and YYNGEE. The CDR3 is 16 amino acids. V was trimmed by 3 bases and J by 5 bases, leaving 19 bases between them.

The V and J genes are TRBV7-9 and TRBJ1-2; D gene uncertain. CDR3 size: 12 residues. Germline assignment: CDR1 SEHNR and CDR2 FQNEAQ (reference sequence). V lost 7 bases and J 5 bases, leaving 11 bases between the germline ends. CDR3 sequence: CASNTAGYGYTF. DNA for the CDR3: TGTGCCAGCAATACGGCGGGGTATGGCTACACCTTC.

This chain connects TRBV2 to TRBJ2-1, with D possibly being TRBD1 or TRBD2 (6 bases each). The CDR3 consists of 12 residues. V was pared by 8 bases and J by 7 bases, with 12 bases between. CDR1 is SNHLY, CDR2 FYNNEI, per germline. The CDR3 sequence is CASGGGGNEQFF. The CDR3 region has the DNA TGTGCCAGCGGAGGAGGGGGAAATGAGCAGTTCTTC.

The chain carries TRBV9 and TRBJ2-4, with TRBD2 identical over 15 bases. V shed 4 bases, J shed 8 bases, and the junction held 4 bases outside the gene matches. The V gene's germline CDR1 is SGDLS and CDR2 YYNGEE. The CDR3 length is 15 residues. Written as DNA, the CDR3 is TGTGCCAGCAGCCAAGGACTAGCGGGAGGGGACATTCAGTACTTC. Its translation is CASSQGLAGGDIQYF.

The rearrangement links TRBV27 to TRBJ2-6; D is possibly TRBD1 (5 bases). In germline, CDR1 is MNHEY, CDR2 SMNVEV (reference sequence). This CDR3 contains 16 residues. With 6 bases removed from V and 0 bases from J, the gap between germline ends came to 12 bases. CDR3 amino acids: CASSRVFGSGANVLTF. The CDR3 coding sequence is TGTGCCAGCAGCAGGGTTTTCGGCTCTGGGGCCAACGTCCTGACTTTC.

V usage is TRBV7-9 and J usage is TRBJ2-7, with D uncertain. The length of the CDR3 is 13 residues. The V gene's germline CDR1 is SEHNR and CDR2 FQNEAQ (reference sequence). Trimming stripped 2 bases from V and 3 bases from J, with 8 bases between. The CDR3 protein is CASSLLEHYEQYF. CDR3 coding DNA: TGTGCCAGCAGCTTATTAGAACACTACGAGCAGTACTTC.